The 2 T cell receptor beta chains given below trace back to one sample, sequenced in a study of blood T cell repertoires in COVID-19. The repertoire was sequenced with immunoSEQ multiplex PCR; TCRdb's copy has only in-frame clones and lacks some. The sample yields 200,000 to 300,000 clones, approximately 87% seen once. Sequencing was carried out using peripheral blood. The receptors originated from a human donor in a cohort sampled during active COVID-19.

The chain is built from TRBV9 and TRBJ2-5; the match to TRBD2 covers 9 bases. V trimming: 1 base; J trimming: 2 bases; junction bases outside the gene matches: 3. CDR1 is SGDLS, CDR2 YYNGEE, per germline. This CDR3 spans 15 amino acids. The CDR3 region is CASSVLAGKQETQYF. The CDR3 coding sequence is TGTGCCAGCAGCGTACTAGCGGGAAAACAAGAGACCCAGTACTTC. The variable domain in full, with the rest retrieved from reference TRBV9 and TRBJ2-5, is DSGVTQTPKHLITATGQRVTLRCSPRSGDLSVYWYQQSLDQGLQFLIQYYNGEERAKGNILERFSAQQFPDLHSELNLSSLELGDSALYFCASSVLAGKQETQYFGPGTRLLVL.

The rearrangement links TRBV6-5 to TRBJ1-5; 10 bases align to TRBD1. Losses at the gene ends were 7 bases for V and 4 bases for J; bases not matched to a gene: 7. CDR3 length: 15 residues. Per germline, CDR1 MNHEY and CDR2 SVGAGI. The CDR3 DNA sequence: TGTGCCAGCATCAAACCGGGACAGGGGAATCAGCCCCAGCATTTT. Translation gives CASIKPGQGNQPQHF.